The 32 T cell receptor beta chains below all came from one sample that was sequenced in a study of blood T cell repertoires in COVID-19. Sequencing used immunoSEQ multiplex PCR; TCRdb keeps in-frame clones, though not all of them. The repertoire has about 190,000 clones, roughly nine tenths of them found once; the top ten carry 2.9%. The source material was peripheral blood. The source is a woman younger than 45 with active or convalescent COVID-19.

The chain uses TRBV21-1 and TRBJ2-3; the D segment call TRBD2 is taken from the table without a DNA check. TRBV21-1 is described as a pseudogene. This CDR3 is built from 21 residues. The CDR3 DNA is TGTGCCAGCAGCAAAGTTCTCGGACGACTAGCGGGAAGTAAAAGCACAGATACGCAGTATTTT. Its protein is CASSKVLGRLAGSKSTDTQYF.

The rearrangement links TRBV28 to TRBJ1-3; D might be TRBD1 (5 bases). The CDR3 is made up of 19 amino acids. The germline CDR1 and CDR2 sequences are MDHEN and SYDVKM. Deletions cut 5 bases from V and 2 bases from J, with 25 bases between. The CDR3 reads CASSHYYLRTNVAGNTIYF. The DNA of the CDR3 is TGTGCCAGCAGTCACTACTACCTACGGACAAACGTGGCTGGAAACACCATATATTTT. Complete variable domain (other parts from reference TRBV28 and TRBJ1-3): DVKVTQSSRYLVKRTGEKVFLECVQDMDHENMFWYRQDPGLGLRLIYFSYDVKMKEKGDIPEGYSVSREKKERFSLILESASTNQTSMYLCASSHYYLRTNVAGNTIYFGEGSWLTVV.

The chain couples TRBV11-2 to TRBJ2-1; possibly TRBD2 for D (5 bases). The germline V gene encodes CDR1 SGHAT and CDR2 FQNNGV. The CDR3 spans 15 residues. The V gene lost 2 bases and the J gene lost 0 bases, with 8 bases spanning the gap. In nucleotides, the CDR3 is TGTGCCAGCAGCTTAAGCGGCAGCTCCTACAATGAGCAGTTCTTC. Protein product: CASSLSGSSYNEQFF.

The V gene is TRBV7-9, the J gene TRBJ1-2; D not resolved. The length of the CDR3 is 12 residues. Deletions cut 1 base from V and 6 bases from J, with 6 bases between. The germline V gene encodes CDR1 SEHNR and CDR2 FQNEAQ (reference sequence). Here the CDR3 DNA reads TGTGCCAGCAGCTTAGTCCAAAATGGCTACACCTTC. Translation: CASSLVQNGYTF.

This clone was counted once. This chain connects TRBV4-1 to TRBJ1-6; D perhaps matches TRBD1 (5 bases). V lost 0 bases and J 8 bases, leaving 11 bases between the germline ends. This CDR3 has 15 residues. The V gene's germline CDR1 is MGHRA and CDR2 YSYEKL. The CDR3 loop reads CASSQDRGADSPLHF. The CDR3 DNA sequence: TGCGCCAGCAGCCAAGATCGTGGGGCGGATTCACCCCTCCACTTT.

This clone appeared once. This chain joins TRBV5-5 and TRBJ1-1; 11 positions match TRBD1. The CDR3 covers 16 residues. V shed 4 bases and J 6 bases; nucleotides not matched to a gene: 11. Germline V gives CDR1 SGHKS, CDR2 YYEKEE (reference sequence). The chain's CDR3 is CASSPIGQGARAEAFF. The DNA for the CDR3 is TGTGCCAGCAGCCCCATAGGACAGGGGGCGAGGGCTGAAGCTTTCTTT.

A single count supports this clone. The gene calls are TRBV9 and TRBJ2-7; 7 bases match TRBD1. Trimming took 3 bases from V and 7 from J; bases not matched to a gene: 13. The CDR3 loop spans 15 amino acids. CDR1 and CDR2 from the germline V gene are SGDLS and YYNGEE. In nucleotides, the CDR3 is TGTGCCAGCAGCGCGACGGGACAGTTCCCTGGAGAGCAGTACTTC. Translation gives CASSATGQFPGEQYF.

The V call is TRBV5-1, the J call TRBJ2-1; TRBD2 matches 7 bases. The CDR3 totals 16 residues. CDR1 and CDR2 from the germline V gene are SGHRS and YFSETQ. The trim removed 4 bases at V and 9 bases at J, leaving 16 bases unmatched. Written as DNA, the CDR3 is TGCGCCAGCAGCCCCGGTGTTAGGGAGGGCATTGGTGAGCAGTTCTTC. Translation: CASSPGVREGIGEQFF.

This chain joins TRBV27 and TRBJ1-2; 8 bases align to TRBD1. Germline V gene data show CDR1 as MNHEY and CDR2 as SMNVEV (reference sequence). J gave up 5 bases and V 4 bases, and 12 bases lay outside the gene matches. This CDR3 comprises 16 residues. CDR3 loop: CASSSNRGQAMYGYTF. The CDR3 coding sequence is TGTGCCAGCAGTTCCAATAGGGGACAGGCCATGTATGGCTACACCTTC.

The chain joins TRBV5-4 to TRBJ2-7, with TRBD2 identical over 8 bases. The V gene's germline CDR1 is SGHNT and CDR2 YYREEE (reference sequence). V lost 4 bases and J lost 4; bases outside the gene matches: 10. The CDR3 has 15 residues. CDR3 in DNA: TGTGCCAGCAGCCCTGGGGGAGCGGGGGATTACGAGCAGTACTTC. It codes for CASSPGGAGDYEQYF. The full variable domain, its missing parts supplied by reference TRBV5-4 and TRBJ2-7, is ETGVTQSPTHLIKTRGQQVTLRCSSQSGHNTVSWYQQALGQGPQFIFQYYREEENGRGNFPPRFSGLQFPNYSSELNVNALELDDSALYLCASSPGGAGDYEQYFGPGTRLTVT.

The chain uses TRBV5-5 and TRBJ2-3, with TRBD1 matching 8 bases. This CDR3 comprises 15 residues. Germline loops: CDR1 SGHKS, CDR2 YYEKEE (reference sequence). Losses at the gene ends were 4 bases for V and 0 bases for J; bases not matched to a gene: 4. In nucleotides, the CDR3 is TGTGCCAGCAGCCGTGCAGGGGGCAGCACAGATACGCAGTATTTT. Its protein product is CASSRAGGSTDTQYF.

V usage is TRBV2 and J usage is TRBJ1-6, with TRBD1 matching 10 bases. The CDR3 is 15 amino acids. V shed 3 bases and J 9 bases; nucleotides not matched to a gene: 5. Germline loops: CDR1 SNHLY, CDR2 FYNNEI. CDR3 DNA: TGTGCCAGCAGTGAGGAGACAGGGGGCAGTTCACCCCTCCACTTT. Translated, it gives CASSEETGGSSPLHF. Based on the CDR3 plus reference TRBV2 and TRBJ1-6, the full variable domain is EPEVTQTPSHQVTQMGQEVILRCVPISNHLYFYWYRQILGQKVEFLVSFYNNEISEKSEIFDDQFSVERPDGSNFTLKIRSTKLEDSAMYFCASSEETGGSSPLHFGNGTRLTVT.

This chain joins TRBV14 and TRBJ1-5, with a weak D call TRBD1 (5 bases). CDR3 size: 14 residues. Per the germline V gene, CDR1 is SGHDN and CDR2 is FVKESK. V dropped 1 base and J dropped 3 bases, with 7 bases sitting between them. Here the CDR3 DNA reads TGTGCCAGCAGCCAAGGGGGCTCCAATCAGCCCCAGCATTTT. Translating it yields CASSQGGSNQPQHF.

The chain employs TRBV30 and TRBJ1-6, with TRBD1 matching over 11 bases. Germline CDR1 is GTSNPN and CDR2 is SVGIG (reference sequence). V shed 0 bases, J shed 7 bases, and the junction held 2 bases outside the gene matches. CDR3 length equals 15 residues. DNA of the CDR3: TGTGCCTGGAGTGTAGGGACAGGGGGAAATTCACCCCTCCACTTT. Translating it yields CAWSVGTGGNSPLHF. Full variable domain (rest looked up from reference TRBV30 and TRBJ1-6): SQTIHQWPATLVQPVGSPLSLECTVEGTSNPNLYWYRQAAGRGLQLLFYSVGIGQISSEVPQNLSASRPQDRQFILSSKKLLLSDSGFYLCAWSVGTGGNSPLHFGNGTRLTVT.

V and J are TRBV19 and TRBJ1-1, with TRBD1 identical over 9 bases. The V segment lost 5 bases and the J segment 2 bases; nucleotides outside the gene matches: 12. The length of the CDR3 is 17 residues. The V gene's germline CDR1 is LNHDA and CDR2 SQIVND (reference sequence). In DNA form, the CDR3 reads TGTGCCAGTAGTCCTCGTCCCGGGACAGGGCCCAACACTGAAGCTTTCTTT. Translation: CASSPRPGTGPNTEAFF.

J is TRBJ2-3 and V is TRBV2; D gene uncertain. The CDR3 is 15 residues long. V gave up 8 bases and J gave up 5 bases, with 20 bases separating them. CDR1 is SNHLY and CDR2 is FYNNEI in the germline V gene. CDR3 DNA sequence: TGTGCCAGCCAAGGTGGTGAGCTCCGCGGAGATACGCAGTATTTT. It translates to CASQGGELRGDTQYF.

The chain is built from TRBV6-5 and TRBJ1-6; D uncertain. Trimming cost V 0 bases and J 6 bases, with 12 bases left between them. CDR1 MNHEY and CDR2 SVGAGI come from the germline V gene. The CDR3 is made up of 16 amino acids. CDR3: CASSYSKRGANSPLHF. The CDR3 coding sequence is TGTGCCAGCAGTTACTCGAAACGGGGTGCTAATTCACCCCTCCACTTT.

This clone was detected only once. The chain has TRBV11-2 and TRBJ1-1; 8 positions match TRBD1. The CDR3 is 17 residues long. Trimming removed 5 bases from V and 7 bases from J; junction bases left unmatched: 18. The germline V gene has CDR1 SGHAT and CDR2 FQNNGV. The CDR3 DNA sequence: TGTGCCAGCAGCGCCGGACAGGGTTACCCTATTGGGGGTGAAGCTTTCTTT. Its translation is CASSAGQGYPIGGEAFF.

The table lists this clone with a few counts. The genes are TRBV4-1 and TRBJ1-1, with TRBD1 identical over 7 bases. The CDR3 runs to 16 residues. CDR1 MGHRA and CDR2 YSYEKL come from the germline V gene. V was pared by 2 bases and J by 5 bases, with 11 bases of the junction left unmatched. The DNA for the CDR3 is TGCGCCAGCAGCCAACCGACAGGGCCCCACGGGACTGAAGCTTTCTTT. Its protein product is CASSQPTGPHGTEAFF.

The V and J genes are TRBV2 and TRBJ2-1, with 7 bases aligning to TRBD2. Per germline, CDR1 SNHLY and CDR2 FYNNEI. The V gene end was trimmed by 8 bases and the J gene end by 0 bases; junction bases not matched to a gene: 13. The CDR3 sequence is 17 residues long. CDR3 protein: CASAILQAGSSYNEQFF. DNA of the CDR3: TGTGCCAGCGCAATTCTACAAGCGGGGTCCTCCTACAATGAGCAGTTCTTC.

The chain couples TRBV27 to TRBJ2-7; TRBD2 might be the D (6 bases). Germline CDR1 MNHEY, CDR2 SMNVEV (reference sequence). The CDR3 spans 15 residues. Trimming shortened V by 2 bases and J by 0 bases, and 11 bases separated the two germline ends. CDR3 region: CASSLGRGPSYEQYF. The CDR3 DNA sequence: TGTGCCAGCAGTTTAGGGCGGGGACCCTCCTACGAGCAGTACTTC.

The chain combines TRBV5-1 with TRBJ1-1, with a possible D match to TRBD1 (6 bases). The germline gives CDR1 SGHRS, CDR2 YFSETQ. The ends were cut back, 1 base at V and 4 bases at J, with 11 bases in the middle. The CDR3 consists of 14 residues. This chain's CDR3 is CASSLQGSGTEAFF. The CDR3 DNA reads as TGCGCCAGCAGCTTGCAGGGGTCGGGCACTGAAGCTTTCTTT.

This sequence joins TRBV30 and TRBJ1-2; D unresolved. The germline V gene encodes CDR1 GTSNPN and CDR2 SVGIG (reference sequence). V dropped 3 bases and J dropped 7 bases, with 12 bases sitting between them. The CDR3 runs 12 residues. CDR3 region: CAWSPYEVGYTF. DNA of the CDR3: TGTGCCTGGAGCCCGTATGAGGTTGGCTACACCTTC.

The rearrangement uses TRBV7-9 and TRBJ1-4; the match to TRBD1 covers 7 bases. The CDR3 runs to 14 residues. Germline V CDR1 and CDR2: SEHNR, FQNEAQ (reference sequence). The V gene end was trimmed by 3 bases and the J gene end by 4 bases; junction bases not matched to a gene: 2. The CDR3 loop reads CASSLGQFNEKLFF. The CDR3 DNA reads TGTGCCAGCAGCTTGGGACAGTTTAATGAAAAACTGTTTTTT.

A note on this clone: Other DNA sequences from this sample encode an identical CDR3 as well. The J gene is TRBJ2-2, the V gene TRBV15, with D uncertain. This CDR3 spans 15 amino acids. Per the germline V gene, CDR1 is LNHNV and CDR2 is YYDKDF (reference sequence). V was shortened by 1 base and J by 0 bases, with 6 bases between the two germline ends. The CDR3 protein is CATSRGLPNTGELFF. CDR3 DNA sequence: TGTGCCACCAGCAGAGGACTTCCGAACACCGGGGAGCTGTTTTTT. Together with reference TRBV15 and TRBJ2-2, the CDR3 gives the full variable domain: DAMVIQNPRYQVTQFGKPVTLSCSQTLNHNVMYWYQQKSSQAPKLLFHYYDKDFNNEADTPDNFQSRRPNTSFCFLDIRSPGLGDTAMYLCATSRGLPNTGELFFGEGSRLTVL.

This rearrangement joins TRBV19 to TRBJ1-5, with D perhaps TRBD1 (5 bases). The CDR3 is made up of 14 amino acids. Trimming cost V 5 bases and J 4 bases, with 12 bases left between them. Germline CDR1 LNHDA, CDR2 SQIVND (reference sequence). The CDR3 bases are TGTGCCAGTAGTTCAGGGTTTCGGAATCAGCCCCAGCATTTT. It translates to CASSSGFRNQPQHF.

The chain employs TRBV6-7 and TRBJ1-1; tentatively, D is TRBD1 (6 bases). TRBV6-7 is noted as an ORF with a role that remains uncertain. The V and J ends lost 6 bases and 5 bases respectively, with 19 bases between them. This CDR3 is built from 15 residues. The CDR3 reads CASRSPGTYITEAFF. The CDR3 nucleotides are TGTGCCAGCAGGTCTCCCGGGACATATATAACTGAAGCTTTCTTT.

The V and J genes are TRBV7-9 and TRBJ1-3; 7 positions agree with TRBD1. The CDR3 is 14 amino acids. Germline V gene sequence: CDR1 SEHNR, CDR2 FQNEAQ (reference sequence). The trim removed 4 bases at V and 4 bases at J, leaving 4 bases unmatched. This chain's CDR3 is CASSSGTAGNTIYF. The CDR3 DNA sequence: TGTGCCAGCAGCTCCGGGACAGCCGGAAACACCATATATTTT.

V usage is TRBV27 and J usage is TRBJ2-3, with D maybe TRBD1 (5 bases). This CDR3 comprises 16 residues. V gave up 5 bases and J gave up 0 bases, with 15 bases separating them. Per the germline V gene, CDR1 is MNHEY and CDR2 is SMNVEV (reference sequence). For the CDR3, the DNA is TGTGCCAGCAGTCTGCGACAGACCACTAGCACAGATACGCAGTATTTT. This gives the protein CASSLRQTTSTDTQYF.

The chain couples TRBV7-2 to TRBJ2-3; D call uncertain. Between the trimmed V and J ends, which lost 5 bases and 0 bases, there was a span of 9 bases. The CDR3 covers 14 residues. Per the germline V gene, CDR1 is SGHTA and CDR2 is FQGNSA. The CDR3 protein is CASSPQHSTDTQYF. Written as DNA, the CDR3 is TGTGCCAGCAGCCCCCAACACAGCACAGATACGCAGTATTTT. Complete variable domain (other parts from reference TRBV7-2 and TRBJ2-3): GAGVSQSPSNKVTEKGKDVELRCDPISGHTALYWYRQSLGQGLEFLIYFQGNSAPDKSGLPSDRFSAERTGGSVSTLTIQRTQQEDSAVYLCASSPQHSTDTQYFGPGTRLTVL.

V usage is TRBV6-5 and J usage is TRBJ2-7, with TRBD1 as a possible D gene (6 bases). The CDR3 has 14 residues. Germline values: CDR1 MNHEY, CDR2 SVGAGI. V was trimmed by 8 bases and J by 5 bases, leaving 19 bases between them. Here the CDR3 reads CASPSAWGPHEQYF. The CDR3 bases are TGTGCCAGCCCATCGGCGTGGGGGCCCCACGAGCAGTACTTC.

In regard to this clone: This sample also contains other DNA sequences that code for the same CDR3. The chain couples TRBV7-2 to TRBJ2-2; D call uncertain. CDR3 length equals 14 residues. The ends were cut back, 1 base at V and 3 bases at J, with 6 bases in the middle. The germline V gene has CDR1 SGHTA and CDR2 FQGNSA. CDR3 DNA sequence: TGTGCCAGCAGCTTAGTACGGGACACCGGGGAGCTGTTTTTT. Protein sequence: CASSLVRDTGELFF.